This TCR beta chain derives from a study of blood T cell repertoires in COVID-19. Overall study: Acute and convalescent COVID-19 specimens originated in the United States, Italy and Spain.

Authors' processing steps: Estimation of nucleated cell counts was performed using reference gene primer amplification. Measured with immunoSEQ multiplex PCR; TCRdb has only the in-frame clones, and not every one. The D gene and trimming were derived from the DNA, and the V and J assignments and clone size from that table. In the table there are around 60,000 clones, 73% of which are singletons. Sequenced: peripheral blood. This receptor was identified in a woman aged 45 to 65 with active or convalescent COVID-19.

The CDR3 DNA is TGTGCCTGGAGTGTAGGGGTTCTATCCTTGACCCATCATGAGCAGTTCTTC. Translated: CAWSVGVLSLTHHEQFF. The V gene is TRBV30, the J gene TRBJ2-1; D perhaps matches TRBD1 (5 bases). The CDR3 loop spans 17 amino acids. Looked up from germline, CDR1 is GTSNPN and CDR2 is SVGIG (reference sequence). Trimming left V 0 bases short and J 8 bases short, with 23 bases between.